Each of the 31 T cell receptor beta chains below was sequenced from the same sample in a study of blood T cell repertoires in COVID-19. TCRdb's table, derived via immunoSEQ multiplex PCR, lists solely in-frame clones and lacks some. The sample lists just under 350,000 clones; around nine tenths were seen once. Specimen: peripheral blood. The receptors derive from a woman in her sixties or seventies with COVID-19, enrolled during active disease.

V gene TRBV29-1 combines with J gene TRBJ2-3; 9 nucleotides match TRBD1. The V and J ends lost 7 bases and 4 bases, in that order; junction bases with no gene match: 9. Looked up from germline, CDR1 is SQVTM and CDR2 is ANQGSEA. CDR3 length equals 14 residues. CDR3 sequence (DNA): TGCAGCGCGCCCCTCGGGACAGGGCCAGATACGCAGTATTTT. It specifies CSAPLGTGPDTQYF.

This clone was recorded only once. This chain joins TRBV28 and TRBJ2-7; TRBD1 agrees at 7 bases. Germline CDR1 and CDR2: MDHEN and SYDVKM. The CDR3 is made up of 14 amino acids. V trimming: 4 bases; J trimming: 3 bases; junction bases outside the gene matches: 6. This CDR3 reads CASSSPGQLYEQYF. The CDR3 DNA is TGTGCCAGCAGTTCGCCGGGACAGCTCTACGAGCAGTACTTC.

CDR3 nucleotide sequence: TGTGCCAGTAGTATTAACCGACAGGGAGGAGAGACCCAGTACTTC. Translating it yields CASSINRQGGETQYF. The chain recombines TRBV19 with TRBJ2-5, with D perhaps matching TRBD1 (7 bases). From germline, CDR1 is LNHDA and CDR2 SQIVND (reference sequence). The CDR3 length is 15 residues. Trimming removed 3 bases from V and 4 bases from J, with 15 bases in between.

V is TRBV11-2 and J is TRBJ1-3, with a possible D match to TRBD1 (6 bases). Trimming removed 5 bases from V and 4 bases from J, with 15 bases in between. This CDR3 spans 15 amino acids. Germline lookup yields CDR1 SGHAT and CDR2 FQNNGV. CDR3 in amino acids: CASSLGHSSGNTIYF. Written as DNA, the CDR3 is TGTGCCAGCAGCCTGGGACACTCCTCAGGAAACACCATATATTTT.

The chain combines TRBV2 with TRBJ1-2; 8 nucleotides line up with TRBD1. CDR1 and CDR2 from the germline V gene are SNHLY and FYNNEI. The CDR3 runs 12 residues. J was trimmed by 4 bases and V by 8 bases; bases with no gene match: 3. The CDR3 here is CASGQGGYGYTF. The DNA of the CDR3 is TGTGCCAGCGGACAGGGAGGCTATGGCTACACCTTC.

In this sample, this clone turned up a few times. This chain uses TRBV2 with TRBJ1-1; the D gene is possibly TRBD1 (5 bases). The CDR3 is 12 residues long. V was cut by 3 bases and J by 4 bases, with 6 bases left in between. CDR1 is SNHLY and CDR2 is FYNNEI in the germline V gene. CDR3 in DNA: TGTGCCAGCAGTGACAGGGCCACTGAAGCTTTCTTT. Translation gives CASSDRATEAFF.

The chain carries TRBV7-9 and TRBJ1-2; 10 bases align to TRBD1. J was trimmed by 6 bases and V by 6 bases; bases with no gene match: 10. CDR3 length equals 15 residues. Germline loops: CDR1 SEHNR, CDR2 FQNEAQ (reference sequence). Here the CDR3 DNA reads TGTGCCAGCAGACGCAGTCCCGGGACAGGGGATGGCTACACCTTC. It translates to CASRRSPGTGDGYTF.

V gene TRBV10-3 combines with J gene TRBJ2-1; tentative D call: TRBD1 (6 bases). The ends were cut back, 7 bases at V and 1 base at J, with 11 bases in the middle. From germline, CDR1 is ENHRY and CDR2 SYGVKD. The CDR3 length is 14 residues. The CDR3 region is CAIKGEGSYNEQFF. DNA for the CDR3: TGTGCCATCAAGGGGGAAGGGTCCTACAATGAGCAGTTCTTC.

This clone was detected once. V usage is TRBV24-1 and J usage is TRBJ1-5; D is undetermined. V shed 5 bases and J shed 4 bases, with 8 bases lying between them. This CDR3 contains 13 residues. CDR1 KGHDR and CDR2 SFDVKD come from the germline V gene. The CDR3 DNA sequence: TGTGCCACCAGTGGCGGAGTAAATCAGCCCCAGCATTTT. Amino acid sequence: CATSGGVNQPQHF.

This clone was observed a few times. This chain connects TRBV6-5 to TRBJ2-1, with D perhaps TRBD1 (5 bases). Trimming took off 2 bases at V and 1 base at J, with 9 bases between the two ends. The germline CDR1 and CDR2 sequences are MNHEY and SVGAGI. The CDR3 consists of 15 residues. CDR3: CASSYNPGSYNEQFF. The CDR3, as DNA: TGTGCCAGCAGTTACAACCCAGGGTCCTACAATGAGCAGTTCTTC.

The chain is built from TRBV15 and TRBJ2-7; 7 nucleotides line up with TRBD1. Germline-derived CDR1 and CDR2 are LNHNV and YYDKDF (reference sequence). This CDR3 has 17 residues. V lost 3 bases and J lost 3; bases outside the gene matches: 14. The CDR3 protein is CATSRPATGQVYYEQYF. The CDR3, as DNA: TGTGCCACCAGCAGGCCCGCAACCGGACAGGTATACTACGAGCAGTACTTC.

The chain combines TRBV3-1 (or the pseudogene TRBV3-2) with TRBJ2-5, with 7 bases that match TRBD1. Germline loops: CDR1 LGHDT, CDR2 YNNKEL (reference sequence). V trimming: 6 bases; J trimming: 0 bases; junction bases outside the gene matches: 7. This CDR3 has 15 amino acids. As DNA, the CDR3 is TGTGCCAGCAGTCTGGGACAGATGTACCAAGAGACCCAGTACTTC. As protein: CASSLGQMYQETQYF.

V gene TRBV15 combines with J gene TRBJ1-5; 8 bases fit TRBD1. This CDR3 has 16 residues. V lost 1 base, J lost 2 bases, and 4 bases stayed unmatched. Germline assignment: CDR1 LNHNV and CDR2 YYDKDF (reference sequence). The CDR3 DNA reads TGTGCCACCAGCAGAGGGACAGGGACACGCAATCAGCCCCAGCATTTT. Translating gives CATSRGTGTRNQPQHF. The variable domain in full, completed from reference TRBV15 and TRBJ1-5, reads DAMVIQNPRYQVTQFGKPVTLSCSQTLNHNVMYWYQQKSSQAPKLLFHYYDKDFNNEADTPDNFQSRRPNTSFCFLDIRSPGLGDTAMYLCATSRGTGTRNQPQHFGDGTRLSIL.

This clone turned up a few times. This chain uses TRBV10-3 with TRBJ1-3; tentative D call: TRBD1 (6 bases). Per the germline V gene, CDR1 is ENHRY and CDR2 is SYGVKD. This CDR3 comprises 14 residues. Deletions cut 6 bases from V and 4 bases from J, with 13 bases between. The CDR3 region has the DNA TGTGCCATCAGGTCACAGGGTCTCGGAAACACCATATATTTT. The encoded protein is CAIRSQGLGNTIYF.

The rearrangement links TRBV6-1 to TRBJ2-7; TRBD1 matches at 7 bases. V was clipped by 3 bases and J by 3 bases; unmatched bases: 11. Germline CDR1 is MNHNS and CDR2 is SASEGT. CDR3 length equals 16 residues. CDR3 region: CASSEGLGGRRYEQYF. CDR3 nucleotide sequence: TGTGCCAGCAGTGAGGGGTTAGGGGGCCGACGCTACGAGCAGTACTTC.

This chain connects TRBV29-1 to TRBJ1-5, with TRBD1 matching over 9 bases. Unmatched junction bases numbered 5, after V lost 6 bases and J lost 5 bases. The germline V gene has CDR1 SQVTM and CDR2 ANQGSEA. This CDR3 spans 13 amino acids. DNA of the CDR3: TGCAGCGTGGGGGGACAGGGCGATCAGCCCCAGCATTTT. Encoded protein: CSVGGQGDQPQHF.

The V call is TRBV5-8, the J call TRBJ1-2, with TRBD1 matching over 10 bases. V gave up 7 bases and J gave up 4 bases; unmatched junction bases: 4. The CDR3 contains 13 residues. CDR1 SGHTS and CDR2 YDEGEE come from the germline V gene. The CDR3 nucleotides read TGTGCCAGCTCTCGGGACAGGGGCTATGGCTACACCTTC. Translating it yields CASSRDRGYGYTF. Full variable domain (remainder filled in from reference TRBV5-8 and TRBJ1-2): EAGVTQSPTHLIKTRGQQATLRCSPISGHTSVYWYQQALGLGLQFLLWYDEGEERNRGNFPPRFSGRQFPNYSSELNVNALELEDSALYLCASSRDRGYGYTFGSGTRLTVV.

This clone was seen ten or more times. CDR3 nucleotides: TGTGCCAGCAGCCCCGACAACCTCTACGAGCAGTACTTC. Protein product: CASSPDNLYEQYF. The chain combines TRBV7-2 with TRBJ2-7, with unresolved D. Germline values: CDR1 SGHTA, CDR2 FQGNSA. Trimming cost V 5 bases and J 3 bases, with 11 bases left between them. CDR3 length: 13 amino acids.

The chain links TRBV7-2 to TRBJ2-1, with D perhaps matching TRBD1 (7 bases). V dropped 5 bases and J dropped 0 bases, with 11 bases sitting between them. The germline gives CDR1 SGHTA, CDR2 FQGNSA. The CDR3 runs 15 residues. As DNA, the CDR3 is TGTGCCAGCAGCCTCAGGGGGGACTCCTACAATGAGCAGTTCTTC. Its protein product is CASSLRGDSYNEQFF.

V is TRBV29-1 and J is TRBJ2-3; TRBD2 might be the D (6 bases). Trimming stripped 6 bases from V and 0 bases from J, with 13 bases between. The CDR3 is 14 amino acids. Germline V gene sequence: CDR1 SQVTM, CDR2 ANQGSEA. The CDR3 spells CSVPGVPSTDTQYF. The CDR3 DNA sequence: TGCAGCGTGCCGGGGGTTCCAAGCACAGATACGCAGTATTTT.

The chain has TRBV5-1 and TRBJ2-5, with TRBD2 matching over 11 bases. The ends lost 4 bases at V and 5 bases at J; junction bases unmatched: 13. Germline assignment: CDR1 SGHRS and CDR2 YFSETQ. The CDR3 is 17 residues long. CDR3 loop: CASSARVSGGAVETQYF. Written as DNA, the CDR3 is TGCGCCAGCAGCGCCCGGGTTAGCGGGGGGGCCGTGGAGACCCAGTACTTC. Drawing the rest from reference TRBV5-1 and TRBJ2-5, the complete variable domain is KAGVTQTPRYLIKTRGQQVTLSCSPISGHRSVSWYQQTPGQGLQFLFEYFSETQRNKGNFPGRFSGRQFSNSRSEMNVSTLELGDSALYLCASSARVSGGAVETQYFGPGTRLLVL.

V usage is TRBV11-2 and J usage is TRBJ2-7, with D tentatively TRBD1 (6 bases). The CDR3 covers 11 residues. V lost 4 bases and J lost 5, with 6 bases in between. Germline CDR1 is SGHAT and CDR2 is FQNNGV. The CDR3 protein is CASSYRDEQYF. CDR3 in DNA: TGTGCCAGCAGCTACAGGGACGAGCAGTACTTC.

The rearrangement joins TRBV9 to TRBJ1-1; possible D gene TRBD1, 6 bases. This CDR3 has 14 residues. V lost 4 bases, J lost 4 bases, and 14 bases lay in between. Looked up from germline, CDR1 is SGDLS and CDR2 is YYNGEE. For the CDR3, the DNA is TGTGCCAGCAGCCCCGACCAGGGGCGCACTGAAGCTTTCTTT. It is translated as CASSPDQGRTEAFF.

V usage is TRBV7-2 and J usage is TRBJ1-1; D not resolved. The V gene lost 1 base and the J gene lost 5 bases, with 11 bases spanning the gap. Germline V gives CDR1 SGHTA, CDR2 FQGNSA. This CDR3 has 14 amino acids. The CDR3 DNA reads TGTGCCAGCAGCTTAGGAAGGTACGGGACTGAAGCTTTCTTT. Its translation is CASSLGRYGTEAFF.

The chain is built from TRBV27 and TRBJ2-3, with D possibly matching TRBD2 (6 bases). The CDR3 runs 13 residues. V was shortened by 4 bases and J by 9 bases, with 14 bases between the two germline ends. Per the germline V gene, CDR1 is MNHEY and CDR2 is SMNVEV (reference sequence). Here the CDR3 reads CASSSPRRDTQYF. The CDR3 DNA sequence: TGTGCCAGCAGTTCCCCCCGGAGGGACACGCAGTATTTT.

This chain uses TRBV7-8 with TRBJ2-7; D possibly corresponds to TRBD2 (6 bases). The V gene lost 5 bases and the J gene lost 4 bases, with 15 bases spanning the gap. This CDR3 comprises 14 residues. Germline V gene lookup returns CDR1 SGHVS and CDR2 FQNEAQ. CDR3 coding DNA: TGTGCCAGCAGCCCCCTGGAGCGGGCGTACGAGCAGTACTTC. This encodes CASSPLERAYEQYF.

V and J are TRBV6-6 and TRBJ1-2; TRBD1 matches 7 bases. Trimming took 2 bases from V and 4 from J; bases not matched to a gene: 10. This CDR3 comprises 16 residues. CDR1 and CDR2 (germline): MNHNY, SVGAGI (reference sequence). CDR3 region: CASSYSEGAGGYGYTF. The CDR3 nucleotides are TGTGCCAGCAGTTACAGCGAGGGGGCCGGGGGCTATGGCTACACCTTC.

The CDR3 spells CASSAPGSGVIGNTEAFF. CDR3 sequence (DNA): TGTGCCAGCAGCGCCCCCGGGTCAGGGGTTATTGGGAACACTGAAGCTTTCTTT. The V call is TRBV28, the J call TRBJ1-1; tentative D call: TRBD1 (6 bases). The ends were cut back, 6 bases at V and 1 base at J, with 24 bases in the middle. This CDR3 spans 18 amino acids. Germline assignment: CDR1 MDHEN and CDR2 SYDVKM.

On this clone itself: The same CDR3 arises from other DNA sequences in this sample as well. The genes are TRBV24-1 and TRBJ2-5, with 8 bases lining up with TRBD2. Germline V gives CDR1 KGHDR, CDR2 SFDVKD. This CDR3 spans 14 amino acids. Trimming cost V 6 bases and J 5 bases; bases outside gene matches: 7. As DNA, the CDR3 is TGTGCCACCAGTCCTCGGGGGGGACGGGAGACCCAGTACTTC. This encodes CATSPRGGRETQYF.

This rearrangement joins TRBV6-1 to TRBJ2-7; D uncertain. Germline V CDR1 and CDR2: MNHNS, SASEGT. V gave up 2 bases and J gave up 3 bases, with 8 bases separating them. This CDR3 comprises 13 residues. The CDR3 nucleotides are TGTGCCAGCAGTGAATCGGTCGTCTACGAGCAGTACTTC. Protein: CASSESVVYEQYF.

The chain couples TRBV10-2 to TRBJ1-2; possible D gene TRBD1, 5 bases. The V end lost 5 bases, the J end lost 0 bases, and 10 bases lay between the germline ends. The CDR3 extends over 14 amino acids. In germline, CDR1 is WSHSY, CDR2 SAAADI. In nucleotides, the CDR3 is TGCGCCAGCAGTTACGGGGGTACTAACTATGGCTACACCTTC. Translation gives CASSYGGTNYGYTF.